A single sample gave rise to the 15 T cell receptor beta chains below, sequenced in a study of blood T cell repertoires in COVID-19. Libraries were prepared by immunoSEQ multiplex PCR; TCRdb keeps only in-frame clonotypes and omits some of them. This sample has roughly 410,000 clones, with approximately 89% found just once. The sequenced sample consisted of peripheral blood. The receptors derive from a woman in her fifties or sixties with COVID-19, enrolled during active disease.

The gene calls are TRBV19 and TRBJ1-4; 12 bases agree with TRBD1. With 6 bases clipped from V and 8 bases from J, the junction kept 1 base outside the gene matches. The CDR3 length is 13 residues. The germline gives CDR1 LNHDA, CDR2 SQIVND (reference sequence). CDR3 coding DNA: TGTGCCAGTAGGGGACAGGGGGCGGAAAAACTGTTTTTT. It is translated as CASRGQGAEKLFF.

In nucleotides, the CDR3 is TGTGCCTGGAGTGTACGTCTAGGGGGCACAGATACGCAGTATTTT. Amino acids: CAWSVRLGGTDTQYF. The chain couples TRBV30 to TRBJ2-3, with a tentative D call TRBD1 (5 bases). The CDR3 totals 15 residues. CDR1 and CDR2 from the germline V gene are GTSNPN and SVGIG (reference sequence). V lost 0 bases and J 1 base, leaving 11 bases between the germline ends.

The chain joins TRBV10-2 to TRBJ1-1, with 7 nucleotides matching TRBD1. The CDR3 is made up of 14 amino acids. The V gene's germline CDR1 is WSHSY and CDR2 SAAADI. V shed 4 bases, J shed 3 bases, and the junction held 5 bases outside the gene matches. The CDR3 sequence: CASSVVDRDTEAFF. The CDR3 DNA reads TGCGCCAGCAGTGTAGTTGACAGGGACACTGAAGCTTTCTTT.

The chain recombines TRBV7-6 with TRBJ2-7, with D perhaps matching TRBD1 (7 bases). V lost 1 base to trimming and J lost 2 bases, with 12 bases between them. The CDR3 runs 15 residues. Germline V gene lookup returns CDR1 SGHVS and CDR2 FNYEAQ. The CDR3 loop reads CASSLGQGEAYEQYF. For the CDR3, the DNA is TGTGCCAGCAGCTTAGGGCAGGGGGAGGCCTACGAGCAGTACTTC.

V is TRBV4-1 and J is TRBJ2-3, with D possibly TRBD1 on 5 matching bases. Germline-derived CDR1 and CDR2 are MGHRA and YSYEKL. This CDR3 is 16 amino acids long. V gave up 0 bases and J gave up 3 bases, with 13 bases separating them. CDR3 sequence (DNA): TGCGCCAGCAGCCAAGAGGGGCAGGTTTGGACAGATACGCAGTATTTT. It is translated as CASSQEGQVWTDTQYF.

The J gene is TRBJ1-2, the V gene TRBV19; 7 bases align to TRBD1. V was pared by 3 bases and J by 4 bases, with 5 bases of the junction left unmatched. Looked up from germline, CDR1 is LNHDA and CDR2 is SQIVND (reference sequence). The CDR3 has 14 amino acids. CDR3 region: CASSMQTGFYGYTF. Written as DNA, the CDR3 is TGTGCCAGTAGTATGCAGACAGGGTTCTATGGCTACACCTTC.

The V gene is TRBV19, the J gene TRBJ2-5; D unclear. CDR3 length: 13 amino acids. V dropped 2 bases and J dropped 3 bases, with 7 bases sitting between them. Germline CDR1 reads LNHDA; CDR2 reads SQIVND (reference sequence). CDR3 bases: TGTGCCAGTAGTATACAGTCGAAAGAGACCCAGTACTTC. This codes for CASSIQSKETQYF. Full variable domain (remainder filled in from reference TRBV19 and TRBJ2-5): DGGITQSPKYLFRKEGQNVTLSCEQNLNHDAMYWYRQDPGQGLRLIYYSQIVNDFQKGDIAEGYSVSREKKESFPLTVTSAQKNPTAFYLCASSIQSKETQYFGPGTRLLVL.

The chain joins TRBV12-3 or TRBV12-4 to TRBJ1-5, with TRBD1 matching 7 bases. The trim removed 4 bases at V and 7 bases at J, leaving 4 bases unmatched. The CDR3 covers 13 residues. The CDR3 DNA follows: TGTGCCAGCAGTTGGGGCAGGGGGCAGCCCCAGCATTTT. Translation gives CASSWGRGQPQHF.

The chain combines TRBV28 with TRBJ1-2; D unclear. With 4 bases removed from V and 8 bases from J, the gap between germline ends came to 14 bases. Germline V gene lookup returns CDR1 MDHEN and CDR2 SYDVKM. The CDR3 has 13 amino acids. The CDR3 region has the DNA TGTGCCAGCAGTTCAACTACATTCCTGGGCTACACCTTC. Translated: CASSSTTFLGYTF.

V gene TRBV6-5 combines with J gene TRBJ2-7, with D possibly matching TRBD1 (5 bases). The germline gives CDR1 MNHEY, CDR2 SVGAGI. The length of the CDR3 is 13 residues. Trimming left V 8 bases short and J 2 bases short, with 13 bases between. CDR3 DNA sequence: TGTGCCAGCCTCAGAAGGGGAACCTACGAGCAGTACTTC. As protein: CASLRRGTYEQYF.

Many counts were recorded for this clone. This chain connects TRBV20-1 to TRBJ1-2; D uncertain. This CDR3 region has 9 residues. V lost 5 bases to trimming and J lost 8 bases, with 6 bases between them. Looked up from germline, CDR1 is DFQATT and CDR2 is SNEGSKA (reference sequence). CDR3 nucleotide sequence: TGCAGTGCTCTCGGGGGCTACACCTTC. Its translation is CSALGGYTF.

V is TRBV28 and J is TRBJ2-5; 7 nucleotides agree with TRBD1. Germline assignment: CDR1 MDHEN and CDR2 SYDVKM. With V trimmed by 3 bases and J by 4 bases, 8 bases remained unmatched. The CDR3 contains 15 residues. This chain's CDR3 is CASSFKGAWTETQYF. DNA of the CDR3: TGTGCCAGCAGTTTTAAGGGGGCGTGGACAGAGACCCAGTACTTC.

The J gene is TRBJ2-7, the V gene TRBV2, with 8 bases identical to TRBD1. With V trimmed by 3 bases and J by 7 bases, 8 bases remained unmatched. The CDR3 runs 14 residues. Germline V CDR1 and CDR2: SNHLY, FYNNEI. CDR3 protein: CASSETGALREQYF. The CDR3, as DNA: TGTGCCAGCAGTGAGACAGGGGCTTTACGGGAGCAGTACTTC.

The chain combines TRBV19 with TRBJ1-1; D might be TRBD1 (5 bases). Germline-derived CDR1 and CDR2 are LNHDA and SQIVND (reference sequence). This CDR3 comprises 14 residues. V gave up 7 bases and J gave up 0 bases, with 12 bases separating them. The CDR3 region is CASKQGTMNTEAFF. CDR3 nucleotides: TGTGCCAGTAAGCAGGGAACCATGAACACTGAAGCTTTCTTT.

The genes are TRBV10-3 and TRBJ1-6; D not certain. V gave up 3 bases and J gave up 2 bases, with 8 bases separating them. The V gene's germline CDR1 is ENHRY and CDR2 SYGVKD. The CDR3 is made up of 15 amino acids. This CDR3 reads CAISDRKAYNSPLHF. CDR3 DNA: TGTGCCATCAGTGACAGGAAGGCCTATAATTCACCCCTCCACTTT.